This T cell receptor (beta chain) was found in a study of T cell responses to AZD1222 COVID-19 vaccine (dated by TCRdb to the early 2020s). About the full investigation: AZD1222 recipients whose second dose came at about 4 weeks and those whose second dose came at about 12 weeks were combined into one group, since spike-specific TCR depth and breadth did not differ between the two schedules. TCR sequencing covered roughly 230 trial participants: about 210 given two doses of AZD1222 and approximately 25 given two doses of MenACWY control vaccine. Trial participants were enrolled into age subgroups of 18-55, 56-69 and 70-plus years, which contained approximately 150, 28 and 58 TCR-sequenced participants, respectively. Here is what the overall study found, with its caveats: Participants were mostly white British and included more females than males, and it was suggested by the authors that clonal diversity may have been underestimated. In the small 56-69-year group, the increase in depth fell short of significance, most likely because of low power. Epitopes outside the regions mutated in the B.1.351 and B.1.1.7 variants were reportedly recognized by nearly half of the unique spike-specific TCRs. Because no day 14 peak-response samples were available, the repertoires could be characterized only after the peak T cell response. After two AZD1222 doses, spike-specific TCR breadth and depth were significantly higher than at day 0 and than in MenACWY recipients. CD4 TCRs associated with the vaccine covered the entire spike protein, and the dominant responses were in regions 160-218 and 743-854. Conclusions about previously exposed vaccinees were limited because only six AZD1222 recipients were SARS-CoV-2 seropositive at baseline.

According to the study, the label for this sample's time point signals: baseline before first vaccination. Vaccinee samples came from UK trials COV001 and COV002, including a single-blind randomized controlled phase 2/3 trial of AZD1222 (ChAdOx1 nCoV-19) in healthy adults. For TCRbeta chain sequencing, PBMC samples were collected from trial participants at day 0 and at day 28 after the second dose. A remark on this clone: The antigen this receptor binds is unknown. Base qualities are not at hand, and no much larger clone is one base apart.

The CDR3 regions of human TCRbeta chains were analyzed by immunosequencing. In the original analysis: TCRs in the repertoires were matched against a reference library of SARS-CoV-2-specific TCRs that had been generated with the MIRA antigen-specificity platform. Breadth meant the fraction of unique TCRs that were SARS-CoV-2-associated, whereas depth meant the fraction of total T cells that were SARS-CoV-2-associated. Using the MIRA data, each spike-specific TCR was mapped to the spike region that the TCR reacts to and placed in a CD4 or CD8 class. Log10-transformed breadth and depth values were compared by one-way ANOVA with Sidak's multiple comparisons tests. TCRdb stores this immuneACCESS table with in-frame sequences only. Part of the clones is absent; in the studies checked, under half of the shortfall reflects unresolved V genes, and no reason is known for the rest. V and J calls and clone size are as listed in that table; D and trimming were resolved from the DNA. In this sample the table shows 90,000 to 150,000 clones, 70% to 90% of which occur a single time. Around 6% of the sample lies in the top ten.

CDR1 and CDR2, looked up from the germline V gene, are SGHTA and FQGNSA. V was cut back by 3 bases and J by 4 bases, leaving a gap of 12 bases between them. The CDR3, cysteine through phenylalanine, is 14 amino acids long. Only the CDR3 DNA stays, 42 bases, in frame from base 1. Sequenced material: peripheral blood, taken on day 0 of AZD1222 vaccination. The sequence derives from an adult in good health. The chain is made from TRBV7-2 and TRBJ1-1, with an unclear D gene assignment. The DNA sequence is TGTGCCAGCAGCTTCCCCCGGGGAGGCACTGAAGCTTTCTTT. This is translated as CASSFPRGGTEAFF.